The 13 T cell receptor beta chains below come from one sample, sequenced in a study of blood T cell repertoires in COVID-19. Libraries were prepared by immunoSEQ multiplex PCR; TCRdb keeps only in-frame clonotypes and omits some of them. Of some 200,000 clones detected, around 94% appear once; the ten largest clones hold about 0.76%. Sequenced material: peripheral blood. These receptors were collected from a man between 25 and 39 years old with COVID-19, enrolled during active disease.

This rearrangement joins TRBV7-2 to TRBJ1-1; 9 positions match TRBD1. CDR3 length: 17 residues. V dropped 1 base and J dropped 0; count of bases not matched to a gene: 6. The germline V gene has CDR1 SGHTA and CDR2 FQGNSA. This chain's CDR3 is CASSLVQGALMNTEAFF. CDR3 sequence (DNA): TGTGCCAGCAGCTTAGTACAGGGGGCGCTCATGAACACTGAAGCTTTCTTT.

J is TRBJ1-2 and V is TRBV10-3; D is uncertain. CDR3 size: 11 residues. Germline CDR1 and CDR2: ENHRY and SYGVKD. The ends were cut back, 6 bases at V and 11 bases at J, with 13 bases in the middle. CDR3 amino acids: CAIRAETGYTF. CDR3 in DNA: TGTGCCATCAGAGCGGAAACTGGATACACCTTC.

J is TRBJ1-1 and V is TRBV7-9; no firm D call. The CDR3 is made up of 15 amino acids. Per germline, CDR1 SEHNR and CDR2 FQNEAQ (reference sequence). Trimming removed 2 bases at V and 0 bases at J, with 10 bases between. Here the CDR3 reads CASSLRPGMNTEAFF. The CDR3 nucleotides are TGTGCCAGCAGCTTACGACCCGGGATGAACACTGAAGCTTTCTTT.

The chain is built from TRBV5-1 and TRBJ2-7; possible D gene TRBD1, 5 bases. V was trimmed by 4 bases and J by 5 bases, leaving 10 bases between them. The CDR3 is 12 amino acids. Germline loops: CDR1 SGHRS, CDR2 YFSETQ. The CDR3 DNA is TGCGCCAGCAGCATGGACAATCACGAGCAGTACTTC. Its translation is CASSMDNHEQYF.

To note about this clone: Other DNA sequences in the sample encode the same CDR3. The V and J genes are TRBV2 and TRBJ1-1, with D possibly being TRBD1 (5 bases). Trimming took 2 bases from V and 1 from J, leaving 5 bases between them. CDR3 length: 13 amino acids. Germline CDR1 and CDR2: SNHLY and FYNNEI. CDR3 loop: CASSEQGNTEAFF. Written as DNA, the CDR3 is TGTGCCAGCAGTGAACAGGGGAACACTGAAGCTTTCTTT.

The rearrangement joins TRBV10-3 to TRBJ1-1; TRBD1 aligns across 11 bases. V gave up 0 bases and J gave up 4 bases; unmatched junction bases: 1. This CDR3 region has 15 residues. The germline CDR1 and CDR2 sequences are ENHRY and SYGVKD. The DNA for the CDR3 is TGTGCCATCAGTGAGTCGGGGACAGGGGGCACTGAAGCTTTCTTT. Encoded protein: CAISESGTGGTEAFF.

V is TRBV7-9 and J is TRBJ1-1; D is possibly TRBD1 (6 bases). The ends were cut back, 1 base at V and 8 bases at J, with 11 bases in the middle. Germline lookup yields CDR1 SEHNR and CDR2 FQNEAQ (reference sequence). The CDR3 runs to 13 residues. The CDR3 sequence: CASSLVTGTEAFF. The CDR3 DNA reads TGTGCCAGCAGCTTAGTTACCGGGACAGAAGCTTTCTTT.

The rearrangement uses TRBV11-2 and TRBJ1-2; 8 positions agree with TRBD1. The CDR3 is 14 amino acids. CDR1 SGHAT and CDR2 FQNNGV come from the germline V gene. The V and J ends lost 4 bases and 4 bases, in that order; junction bases with no gene match: 5. CDR3 in DNA: TGTGCCAGCAGCTCCACAGGGGGTACCTATGGCTACACCTTC. Encoded protein: CASSSTGGTYGYTF.

The gene calls are TRBV3-1 (or the pseudogene TRBV3-2) and TRBJ1-5, with D maybe TRBD1 (6 bases). The CDR3 runs 15 residues. Trimming left V 3 bases short and J 0 bases short, with 9 bases between. Germline CDR1 and CDR2: LGHDT and YNNKEL (reference sequence). CDR3 residues: CASSQEQGSNQPQHF. CDR3 DNA sequence: TGTGCCAGCAGCCAGGAACAGGGTAGCAATCAGCCCCAGCATTTT.

This clone was detected only once. The CDR3 spells CSLSGGVSNTQYF. The CDR3 nucleotides read TGCAGCCTTAGCGGGGGGGTTTCAAATACGCAGTATTTT. This chain uses TRBV29-1 with TRBJ2-3, with TRBD2 matching over 11 bases. The CDR3 is 13 amino acids. V lost 8 bases and J lost 7; bases outside the gene matches: 8. Germline V gives CDR1 SQVTM, CDR2 ANQGSEA.

V is TRBV7-9 and J is TRBJ1-2; 9 bases match TRBD1. Germline loops: CDR1 SEHNR, CDR2 FQNEAQ (reference sequence). The ends lost 5 bases at V and 8 bases at J; junction bases unmatched: 12. The CDR3 totals 15 residues. As DNA, the CDR3 is TGTGCCAGCAGCCTAGGGGACAGGGAGGCCGGGGGCTACACCTTC. Amino acid sequence: CASSLGDREAGGYTF.

The chain combines TRBV20-1 with TRBJ2-3, with unresolved D. V was pared by 3 bases and J by 3 bases, with 4 bases between. Germline V gene sequence: CDR1 DFQATT, CDR2 SNEGSKA (reference sequence). The CDR3 extends over 11 amino acids. The CDR3 DNA reads TGCAGTGCTAGCTTTACAGATACGCAGTATTTT. Protein sequence: CSASFTDTQYF.

The CDR3 DNA reads TGTGCCAGCAGAAAAAGCGGGGGACACACAGATACGCAGTATTTT. Amino acids: CASRKSGGHTDTQYF. The chain carries TRBV6-5 and TRBJ2-3; 8 bases are a match to TRBD2. Germline V CDR1 and CDR2: MNHEY, SVGAGI. The CDR3 contains 15 residues. V lost 6 bases, J lost 2 bases, and 7 bases stayed unmatched.